These 6 T cell receptor beta chains came from one sample sequenced in a study of OX40 agonist ivuxolimab in advanced cancers. This table comes from immunoSEQ multiplex PCR, and its TCRdb copy is limited to in-frame clones, with some not included. Of more than 80,000 clones detected, 70% to 90% appear once; the ten largest clones hold 1.4% to 1.5%. This material consisted of CD4+ or CD8+ T cells sorted from blood, taken in a trial of the OX40 agonist ivuxolimab. All receptors come from an adult with an advanced solid tumor such as melanoma, head and neck, liver or kidney cancer.

This clone appeared a few times. V is TRBV5-1 and J is TRBJ2-1; D possibly corresponds to TRBD2 (5 bases). Germline CDR1 and CDR2: SGHRS and YFSETQ. The CDR3 covers 15 residues. With 4 bases removed from V and 1 base from J, the gap between germline ends came to 12 bases. In nucleotides, the CDR3 is TGCGCCAGCAGCCCTTCCCCGGGATCCTACAATGAGCAGTTCTTC. This translates into CASSPSPGSYNEQFF.

As for this clone: Sequence at one end of the junction differs from germline and may be a read error. This chain uses TRBV6-1 with TRBJ2-5, with TRBD2 matching 10 bases. Germline CDR1 is MNHNS and CDR2 is SASEGT. This CDR3 spans 12 amino acids. CDR3 sequence reads: CASSKGLAVLDF. The DNA of the CDR3 is TGTGCCAGCAGCAAAGGACTAGCGGTCCTGGACTTC.

The chain links TRBV7-2 to TRBJ2-5, with 15 bases identical to TRBD2. Germline values: CDR1 SGHTA, CDR2 FQGNSA. CDR3 length: 17 residues. J gave up 2 bases and V 3 bases, and 4 bases lay outside the gene matches. DNA for the CDR3: TGTGCCAGCAGCTTGGGACTAGCGGGGGGCCTACAAGAGACCCAGTACTTC. Encoded protein: CASSLGLAGGLQETQYF.

The V call is TRBV6-1, the J call TRBJ2-2; D is unclear. This CDR3 has 14 amino acids. Germline loops: CDR1 MNHNS, CDR2 SASEGT. V lost 5 bases, J lost 5 bases, and 12 bases lay in between. In DNA form, the CDR3 reads TGTGCCAGCAGTTCCGGACGGTTTACCGGGGAGCTGTTTTTT. Translating it yields CASSSGRFTGELFF.

Here the CDR3 DNA reads TGTGCCAGCTCACCACGGGCTAGCGGGGGGAATGAGCAGTTCTTC. Translation gives CASSPRASGGNEQFF. V and J are TRBV18 and TRBJ2-1; 11 bases map to TRBD2. Trimming took 1 base from V and 7 from J; bases not matched to a gene: 3. The CDR3 runs 15 residues. Germline CDR1 is KGHSH and CDR2 is LQKENI.

The chain carries TRBV27 and TRBJ2-7; D gene unclear. Per the germline V gene, CDR1 is MNHEY and CDR2 is SMNVEV (reference sequence). This CDR3 has 15 amino acids. V was pared by 4 bases and J by 5 bases, with 18 bases between. CDR3 residues: CASSSRVEPGHEQYF. CDR3 coding DNA: TGTGCCAGCAGTTCCCGGGTCGAGCCTGGTCACGAGCAGTACTTC.